This T cell receptor beta chain was recorded in a study of blood T cell repertoires in COVID-19. Using immunoSEQ multiplex PCR, the repertoire was profiled, and TCRdb retains in-frame clones only, with some absent. The data contain under 100,000 clones, about nine tenths of them seen just once; the ten biggest clones take up 15%. This CDR3 region has 15 residues. Germline CDR1 and CDR2: SGHRS and YFSETQ. With 0 bases removed from V and 4 bases from J, the gap between germline ends came to 11 bases. The specimen was peripheral blood. The clonotype was recovered from a male donor with acute or convalescent COVID-19. The V call is TRBV5-1, the J call TRBJ2-1; tentatively, D is TRBD1 (6 bases). The CDR3 nucleotides are TGCGCCAGCAGCTTGGAACAGGGACCATACAATGAGCAGTTCTTC. Translated: CASSLEQGPYNEQFF.